The rows below give T cell receptor beta chains drawn from one sample of a study of blood T cells in healthy people across ages. TCRdb reanalysed the 5' RACE reads using MiXCR and keeps one entry per CDR3 protein. Of approximately 1.5 million distinct CDR3 sequences in the sample, 35% to 45% were seen once. What was sequenced was blood. The receptor source for this set is a woman aged 18-30 years in good health. CDR3s include the opening cysteine and the closing phenylalanine or tryptophan. Not all rows give a size; the values are once, few, many and, for expanded clones, a class.

clone_size j_call v_call cdr3_aa
. TRBJ2-7 TRBV3-1 CASRLSGGRYNEQYF
. TRBJ1-6 TRBV3-1 CASSPNVGSPLHF
. TRBJ1-5 TRBV13 CASSLKAGTQHF
few TRBJ2-5 TRBV20-1 CSARPHRVYETQYF
. TRBJ2-5 TRBV2 CAGNGDRGGETQYF
. . TRBV20-1 CSASAGASYEQFF
. . TRBV12-3/TRBV12-4 CASSSSGDASYNEQYF
. TRBJ1-2 TRBV3-1 CASSQRTLNYGYTF
. TRBJ1-2 TRBV9 CASKGNEGYTF
. TRBJ2-2 TRBV30 CAWSGRAFGELFF
. TRBJ2-6 TRBV20-1 CSAEIGTYSGANVLTF
. TRBJ1-2 TRBV4-1 CASSQERTTSYGYTF
. TRBJ2-5 TRBV27 CASSLGRNGGLGETQYF
few TRBJ2-1 TRBV20-1 CSVSVGALNEQFF
many TRBJ2-5 TRBV10-3 CAISQQGETQYF
. TRBJ1-4 TRBV7-2 CASSLVGDRAEKLFF
. TRBJ2-1 TRBV11-2 CASGRAGVSYNEQFF
. TRBJ2-1 TRBV20-1 CSASASAGENYNEQFF
. TRBJ2-7 TRBV9 CASSVAPGLDYEQYF
few TRBJ2-1 TRBV11-2 CASSLGVGAPHLYNEQFF
. TRBJ2-3 TRBV3-1 CASSRAGTAVGTQYF
many TRBJ2-7 TRBV12-3/TRBV12-4 CASSFSYEQYF
few TRBJ2-3 TRBV20-1 CSARGGSSTDTQYF
. TRBJ2-1 TRBV6-2/TRBV6-3 CASSSPGFSYNEQFF
. TRBJ2-7 TRBV6-5 CASTDRWDRNYEQYF
. . TRBV10-3 CAIRGTSGRSNHEQYF
. TRBJ1-3 TRBV4-3 CASSQDWTTPGNTVYF
. TRBJ1-1 TRBV4-1 CASSQDSGFAEAFF
. TRBJ1-2 TRBV12-3/TRBV12-4 CASSPGQGLWGYTF
few TRBJ2-1 TRBV30 CAWGGGAVPYNEQFF
. TRBJ1-1 TRBV29-1 CSAKRTGLNTEAFF
many TRBJ2-7 TRBV2 CASSAVTGTYEQYF
few TRBJ1-2 TRBV3-1 CASSRREGSYGYTF
. TRBJ2-7 TRBV9 CASSPTGDYSYEQYF
. TRBJ2-1 TRBV7-3 CASSIAGGGLNEQFF
few TRBJ2-7 TRBV20-1 CSARAGTTIPYEQYF
many TRBJ2-1 TRBV12-3/TRBV12-4 CASSTTSGSYNEQFF
. TRBJ2-1 TRBV5-4 CASSFPRGNSYNEQFF
once TRBJ1-1 TRBV7-9 CASTATGVTEAFF
. TRBJ2-1 TRBV20-1 CSAKVAHYHNEQFF
few TRBJ2-1 TRBV4-1 CASKGQAYNEQFF
few TRBJ2-3 TRBV20-1 CSARGLLVTDTQYF
once TRBJ2-6 TRBV7-2 CASTRKISGANVLTF
few TRBJ2-2 TRBV10-3 CAISPAASGSTGELFF
. TRBJ1-6 TRBV25-1 CASSEFTGLENSPLHF
. TRBJ2-7 TRBV10-1 CASGQSSSYEQYF
few TRBJ2-7 TRBV20-1 CSAPLAGGNEQYF
few TRBJ1-2 TRBV29-1 CSVLGTNFNYGYTF
. TRBJ2-3 TRBV29-1 CSVVLGSTDTQYF
few TRBJ2-1 TRBV20-1 CSARSPAGSSYNEQFF
few TRBJ2-7 TRBV27 CASSWGLLSTEQYF
. TRBJ1-1 TRBV4-3 CASSRYAGSTEAFF
. TRBJ1-5 TRBV6-2/TRBV6-3 CASNSDRGLGSNQPQHF